The T cell receptor beta chain described here comes from a study of cytomegalovirus exposure and HLA in healthy donors. Looking at the study overall: Among several hundred genotyped donors, around 77% fell in the Caucasian-associated ancestry cluster.

13 Jbeta primers and 60 Vbeta primers were used for the PCR. Assay: immunoSEQ multiplex PCR; the TCRdb copy retains only in-frame clones and omits some. The data show 55,000 to 80,000 clones, roughly 73% seen once. This CDR3 spans 12 amino acids. The germline V and J ends were trimmed by 9 bases and 4 bases, with 12 bases remaining between them. Germline V gene data show CDR1 as LNHDA and CDR2 as SQIVND (reference sequence). This rearrangement joins TRBV19 to TRBJ1-2; D is possibly TRBD1 (6 bases). The TCR sequence derives from a woman aged 40 to 50 in good health and CMV-seropositive. Sequenced input: PBMCs. CDR3 nucleotides: TGTGCCAGCCACGACAGGCCCTATGGCTACACCTTC. Amino acid sequence: CASHDRPYGYTF. Full variable domain (remainder filled in from reference TRBV19 and TRBJ1-2): DGGITQSPKYLFRKEGQNVTLSCEQNLNHDAMYWYRQDPGQGLRLIYYSQIVNDFQKGDIAEGYSVSREKKESFPLTVTSAQKNPTAFYLCASHDRPYGYTFGSGTRLTVV.